This passage covers 3 T cell receptor beta chains from one sample sequenced in a study of identical twins. TCRdb recomputed calls from the 5' RACE reads with MiXCR, one row per CDR3 protein. The table has about 530,000 distinct CDR3 sequences, 13% to 15% seen once; the top ten hold roughly 0.44%. The sample was also reused in another study, on yellow fever vaccine responses in identical twins.

Sample: CD4+ T cells sorted from blood. The receptors shown here come from a woman under 30 in good health.

In its sample, this clonotype was seen a few times. V usage is TRBV6-1 and J usage is TRBJ2-5, with 12 positions matching TRBD1. The CDR3 sequence is 17 residues long. After removal of 3 bases from V and 5 bases from J, the junction contained 10 bases not matched to a gene. CDR1 and CDR2 from the germline V gene are MNHNS and SASEGT. The CDR3 is CASSDFTGTGGRETQYF. The DNA of the CDR3 is TGTGCCAGCAGTGACTTTACTGGGACAGGGGGCCGGGAGACCCAGTACTTC.

This clonotype occurred many times. CDR3 nucleotides: TGCAGTGCTACTAGTGAGAAAAGCTCCTACGAGCAGTACGTC. Translated, it gives CSATSEKSSYEQYV. The V and J genes are TRBV20-1 and TRBJ2-7; D is unresolved. Trimming took off 4 bases at V and 0 bases at J, with 13 bases between the two ends. This CDR3 region has 14 residues. Germline assignment: CDR1 DFQATT and CDR2 SNEGSKA (reference sequence).

The chain is built from TRBV7-9 and TRBJ2-3; the match to TRBD2 covers 7 bases. The CDR3 totals 15 residues. The trim removed 5 bases at V and 8 bases at J, leaving 13 bases unmatched. Germline loops: CDR1 SEHNR, CDR2 FQNEAQ (reference sequence). Here the CDR3 reads CASSIRTRGAGTQYF. As DNA, the CDR3 is TGTGCCAGCAGCATCCGGACTAGAGGTGCGGGTACGCAGTATTTT.